This TCR beta chain was recovered during a study of technical replicates of blood from four donors. The method was immunoSEQ multiplex PCR; TCRdb's version includes in-frame clones alone and lacks a portion of them. This sample has about 85,000 clones, with 85% to 95% found just once. The CDR3 is made up of 14 amino acids. Trimming pared 3 bases from V and 2 bases from J, leaving 9 bases between. Germline lookup yields CDR1 LNHDA and CDR2 SQIVND (reference sequence). This receptor was taken from a human donor in good health. Sequences were obtained from T cells isolated from PBMCs. The chain recombines TRBV19 with TRBJ2-3; the D gene is possibly TRBD2 (5 bases). The CDR3 nucleotides are TGTGCCAGTAGTATGGGAGTCCTCACAGATACGCAGTATTTT. It is translated as CASSMGVLTDTQYF.